The rows below give T cell receptor beta chains drawn from one sample of a study of beta chain features in type 1 diabetes. Clones were sequenced by immunoSEQ multiplex PCR, and TCRdb holds only the in-frame ones, with some missing. The sample holds 550,000 to 850,000 clones, roughly an eighth seen once. Sequenced sample: naive CD4+ T cells from blood. These receptors all come from a man in his late teens or twenties with type 1 diabetes. CDR3s include the opening cysteine and the closing phenylalanine or tryptophan. The D gene is left open where the match is weak. Clone size is given for some rows only: seen once, a few or many times, or a class if the clone is expanded.

cdr3_nt: TGTGCCAGCAGCCGACAGACAGTTGCTGGCTACACCTTC
cdr3_aa: CASSRQTVAGYTF
j_call: TRBJ1-2
clone_size: few
d_call: .
v_call: TRBV9

cdr3_nt: TGTGCCAGCAGCCAAGACAGTACTCAGTACTTC
cdr3_aa: CASSQDSTQYF
j_call: TRBJ2-7
clone_size: .
d_call: .
v_call: TRBV28

cdr3_nt: TGTGCCAGCAGCCAAGGGAACTTCCCCTACGAGCAGTACTTC
cdr3_aa: CASSQGNFPYEQYF
j_call: TRBJ2-7
clone_size: .
d_call: .
v_call: TRBV14

cdr3_nt: TGTGCCAGCAGCGTCGACCTTACTGGAAACACCATATATTTT
cdr3_aa: CASSVDLTGNTIYF
j_call: TRBJ1-3
clone_size: once
d_call: .
v_call: TRBV9

cdr3_nt: TGTGCCAGCCTTACCGGGACAAAAGTCGATACGCAGTATTTT
cdr3_aa: CASLTGTKVDTQYF
j_call: TRBJ2-3
clone_size: .
d_call: .
v_call: TRBV28

cdr3_nt: TGTGCCAGCAGCCCCCAGACAGGGAACTATGGCTACACCTTC
cdr3_aa: CASSPQTGNYGYTF
j_call: TRBJ1-2
clone_size: few
d_call: TRBD1
v_call: TRBV5-4

cdr3_nt: TGTGCCAGCAGAGCCCGCGGACAGGGTCAAGAGACCCAGTACTTC
cdr3_aa: CASRARGQGQETQYF
j_call: TRBJ2-5
clone_size: .
d_call: TRBD1
v_call: TRBV6-1

cdr3_nt: TGTGCCAGCAGTTACTCCGGCGGGCCCCGCAATGAGCAGTTCTTC
cdr3_aa: CASSYSGGPRNEQFF
j_call: TRBJ2-1
clone_size: few
d_call: .
v_call: TRBV6-5

cdr3_nt: TGTGCCAGCAGCCTTCCTTCAGGGGGAGGAGAGACCCAGTACTTC
cdr3_aa: CASSLPSGGGETQYF
j_call: TRBJ2-5
clone_size: .
d_call: .
v_call: TRBV9

cdr3_nt: TGTGCCACCAATCCGGGACAGGGTTTTCCAGGTTCGGATTCACCCCTCCACTTT
cdr3_aa: CATNPGQGFPGSDSPLHF
j_call: TRBJ1-6
clone_size: few
d_call: TRBD1
v_call: TRBV15

cdr3_nt: TGTGCCAGCAGTGAAGTATTGGGTCAGGGTACACATACGCAGTATTTT
cdr3_aa: CASSEVLGQGTHTQYF
j_call: TRBJ2-3
clone_size: few
d_call: .
v_call: TRBV6-1

cdr3_nt: TGCAGTGCTGAGACAAGACAGCCCCAGCATTTT
cdr3_aa: CSAETRQPQHF
j_call: TRBJ1-5
clone_size: few
d_call: .
v_call: TRBV20-1

cdr3_nt: TGTGCCAGCAGTCGGGGCAATGAAAAACTGTTTTTT
cdr3_aa: CASSRGNEKLFF
j_call: TRBJ1-4
clone_size: .
d_call: .
v_call: TRBV6-5

cdr3_nt: TGTGCCAGCAGCTTGTGGGGAGGGATCTATGGCTACACCTTC
cdr3_aa: CASSLWGGIYGYTF
j_call: TRBJ1-2
clone_size: .
d_call: .
v_call: TRBV7-9

cdr3_nt: TGCAGCGTTGGAACAGGGGTAGGCACTGAAGCTTTCTTT
cdr3_aa: CSVGTGVGTEAFF
j_call: TRBJ1-1
clone_size: few
d_call: TRBD1
v_call: TRBV29-1

cdr3_nt: TGTGCCAGCAGCTTGAGAGGCTACCTCATCCCCTACGAGCAGTACTTC
cdr3_aa: CASSLRGYLIPYEQYF
j_call: TRBJ2-7
clone_size: .
d_call: .
v_call: TRBV5-6

cdr3_nt: TGCGCCAGCAGCCAAGGGCGGGATACGCAGTATTTT
cdr3_aa: CASSQGRDTQYF
j_call: TRBJ2-3
clone_size: few
d_call: .
v_call: TRBV4-1

cdr3_nt: TGTGCCTCTGGCCGGGGGGGGCCTTTGGATACGCAGTATTTT
cdr3_aa: CASGRGGPLDTQYF
j_call: TRBJ2-3
clone_size: .
d_call: TRBD2
v_call: TRBV28

cdr3_nt: TGTGCCAGCTCACCCGCACAGGGGACACCCCTCCACTTT
cdr3_aa: CASSPAQGTPLHF
j_call: TRBJ1-6
clone_size: .
d_call: TRBD1
v_call: TRBV18

cdr3_nt: TGTGCCAGCAGGCCCTCGGGACTAGCGAAGTTCTTC
cdr3_aa: CASRPSGLAKFF
j_call: TRBJ2-1
clone_size: .
d_call: TRBD2
v_call: TRBV7-9

cdr3_nt: TGTGCCTGGAGTGCGGGGGGACCGGAGGTCTTC
cdr3_aa: CAWSAGGPEVF
j_call: TRBJ2-4
clone_size: .
d_call: TRBD2
v_call: TRBV30

cdr3_nt: TGTGCCTGGAGTGGGGGTTATGGCAATCAGCCCCAGCATTTT
cdr3_aa: CAWSGGYGNQPQHF
j_call: TRBJ1-5
clone_size: .
d_call: .
v_call: TRBV30